This T cell receptor (beta chain) was identified in a study of tumor-infiltrating lymphocytes in primary liver carcinoma. This CDR3 has 12 residues. Germline V gene sequence: CDR1 SQVTM, CDR2 ANQGSEA. The authors took blood RNA from unsorted whole blood and also extracted germline DNA. Total RNA amounting to around 530 ng was the source from which TCR beta cDNA was made with a constant-region primer. Researchers made the TCR beta libraries by running three nested multiplex PCR rounds with slightly modified ARM-PCR. In the first two PCR rounds, TRBV1-TRBV30 forward primers were paired with a C-beta reverse primer, and each round lasted about 10 cycles. TCRdb ran MiXCR on the multiplex PCR reads and lists one entry per CDR3 protein. The top ten hold approximately 15% of the sample, which has approximately 320,000 distinct CDR3 sequences, approximately 54% seen once.

This receptor was taken from a woman in her 30s with primary liver carcinoma and hepatitis B virus infection. The chain uses TRBV29-1 and TRBJ2-5; 7 nucleotides line up with TRBD2. Source material: peripheral blood. In nucleotides, the CDR3 is TGCGGCGGTTCGTGGGGGGGAGGGACCCAGTACTTC. Residues: CGGSWGGGTQYF.